Listed below are T cell receptor beta chains from one sample, sequenced in a study of blood T cell repertoires in COVID-19. Profiling relied on immunoSEQ multiplex PCR, and the TCRdb table lists in-frame clones only, not all of them. In the table there are around 80,000 clones, around 89% of which are singletons. Sequenced input: peripheral blood. These receptors came from a man aged 55 to 70 with acute or convalescent COVID-19. Both conserved end residues are part of each CDR3. Each record gives: J gene, clone size, V gene, D gene, CDR3 protein, CDR3 DNA. D genes are given only for firm matches. Size tells how often a clone was seen (once, few, many) or the class of an expanded clone, and some rows leave it out.

TRBJ2-2 | . | TRBV19 | . | CASSRNARSQNTGELFF | TGTGCCAGTAGTAGAAATGCGCGTTCCCAGAACACCGGGGAGCTGTTTTTT
TRBJ2-7 | . | TRBV19 | . | CASSPRGGGSYEQYF | TGTGCCAGTAGTCCCCGGGGAGGGGGCTCCTACGAGCAGTACTTC
TRBJ1-3 | . | TRBV12-3/TRBV12-4 | . | CASRPTGWNTIYF | TGTGCCAGCAGACCGACAGGATGGAACACCATATATTTT
TRBJ1-1 | . | TRBV7-8 | TRBD1 | CASSLADRGINTEAFF | TGTGCCAGCAGCTTAGCGGACAGGGGAATTAACACTGAAGCTTTCTTT
TRBJ2-3 | . | TRBV2 | TRBD2 | CASSVESLSGSRTDTQYF | TGTGCCAGCAGTGTGGAGTCCCTCAGCGGGAGTCGTACAGATACGCAGTATTTT
TRBJ1-3 | . | TRBV5-1 | . | CASTKDGPERAGNTIYF | TGCGCCAGCACGAAGGATGGCCCCGAACGGGCTGGAAACACCATATATTTT
TRBJ1-5 | few | TRBV5-1 | TRBD1 | CASSSTGARNQPQHF | TGCGCCAGCAGCTCGACAGGGGCCCGCAATCAGCCCCAGCATTTT
TRBJ1-5 | . | TRBV5-1 | . | CASSLVTPNQPQHF | TGCGCCAGCAGCTTGGTGACACCTAATCAGCCCCAGCATTTT
TRBJ1-3 | . | TRBV10-2 | . | CASSESCYRLPTRKDTIYF | TGCGCCAGCAGTGAGTCGTGTTACAGGCTCCCAACCAGGAAGGACACCATATATTTT
TRBJ2-7 | . | TRBV30 | . | CAWSKDRSYEQYF | TGTGCCTGGAGTAAAGACAGATCCTACGAGCAGTACTTC
TRBJ2-3 | . | TRBV7-3 | TRBD1 | CASSSPGQGPDTQYF | TGTGCCAGCAGCTCGCCGGGACAGGGGCCAGATACGCAGTATTTT
TRBJ1-2 | . | TRBV6-2/TRBV6-3 | . | CASSLGTPRVYGYTF | TGTGCCAGCAGCCTCGGGACACCCCGTGTCTATGGCTACACCTTC
TRBJ1-1 | few | TRBV4-1 | . | CASSERWGGSGPEAFF | TGCGCCAGCAGCGAACGATGGGGGGGCTCGGGCCCTGAAGCTTTCTTT
TRBJ1-2 | . | TRBV4-1 | . | CASSQGQGANYGYTF | TGCGCCAGCAGCCAAGGTCAGGGCGCTAACTATGGCTACACCTTC
TRBJ1-4 | . | TRBV4-1 | TRBD1 | CASSQAGTGGDEKLFF | TGCGCCAGCAGCCAGGCGGGGACAGGGGGCGATGAAAAACTGTTTTTT
TRBJ1-5 | . | TRBV2 | TRBD1 | CASSRGTGFNQPQHF | TGTGCCAGCAGTAGAGGGACAGGGTTCAATCAGCCCCAGCATTTT
TRBJ2-2 | . | TRBV5-1 | TRBD2 | CASSSPTSGSAGELFF | TGCGCCAGCAGCTCCCCTACTAGCGGGAGCGCCGGGGAGCTGTTTTTT
TRBJ1-4 | . | TRBV3-1/TRBV3-2 | . | CASSQDGRPNEKLFF | TGTGCCAGCAGCCAAGATGGGAGACCGAATGAAAAACTGTTTTTT
TRBJ1-2 | . | TRBV4-1 | TRBD1 | CASSQSGGAGQALHNGYTF | TGCGCCAGCAGCCAATCAGGCGGGGCGGGACAGGCGCTACATAATGGCTACACCTTC
TRBJ2-2 | . | TRBV11-3 | . | CASSTNTGTGELFF | TGTGCCAGCAGCACTAATACAGGGACCGGGGAGCTGTTTTTT
TRBJ2-2 | few | TRBV6-5 | . | CASSSGQNTGELFF | TGTGCCAGCAGCTCGGGACAGAACACCGGGGAGCTGTTTTTT
TRBJ1-4 | once | TRBV10-1 | . | CASSESTGYEKLFF | TGCGCCAGCAGTGAGTCGACAGGCTATGAAAAACTGTTTTTT
TRBJ2-3 | . | TRBV5-4 | . | CASSRSAADTQYF | TGTGCCAGCAGTAGATCTGCGGCAGATACGCAGTATTTT
TRBJ1-1 | . | TRBV9 | . | CASSLDMNTEAFF | TGTGCCAGCAGCTTGGACATGAACACTGAAGCTTTCTTT
TRBJ2-1 | . | TRBV24-1 | TRBD1 | CATSDTTGESPYNEQFF | TGTGCCACCAGTGATACGACAGGGGAGTCCCCCTACAATGAGCAGTTCTTC
TRBJ1-1 | . | TRBV18 | TRBD1 | CASSPRDSQANTEAFF | TGTGCCAGCTCACCCAGGGACAGTCAAGCCAACACTGAAGCTTTCTTT
TRBJ2-1 | . | TRBV6-2/TRBV6-3 | . | CASSLSFDEQFF | TGTGCCAGCAGTTTGTCTTTCGATGAGCAGTTCTTC
TRBJ2-3 | . | TRBV6-4 | . | CASSVAVSTDTQYF | TGTGCCAGCAGTGTGGCGGTTAGCACAGATACGCAGTATTTT
TRBJ2-5 | . | TRBV3-1/TRBV3-2 | . | CASSQGRRETQYF | TGTGCCAGCAGCCAAGGCAGGCGTGAGACCCAGTACTTC
TRBJ1-1 | once | TRBV5-4 | . | CASSPEGGRATEAFF | TGTGCCAGCAGCCCGGAAGGAGGGCGCGCCACTGAAGCTTTCTTT
TRBJ2-5 | . | TRBV19 | TRBD1 | CASRDRGLETQYF | TGTGCCAGCCGGGACAGGGGGCTGGAGACCCAGTACTTC
TRBJ2-1 | . | TRBV19 | . | CASSIQGSYNEQFF | TGTGCCAGTAGTATTCAGGGCTCCTACAATGAGCAGTTCTTC